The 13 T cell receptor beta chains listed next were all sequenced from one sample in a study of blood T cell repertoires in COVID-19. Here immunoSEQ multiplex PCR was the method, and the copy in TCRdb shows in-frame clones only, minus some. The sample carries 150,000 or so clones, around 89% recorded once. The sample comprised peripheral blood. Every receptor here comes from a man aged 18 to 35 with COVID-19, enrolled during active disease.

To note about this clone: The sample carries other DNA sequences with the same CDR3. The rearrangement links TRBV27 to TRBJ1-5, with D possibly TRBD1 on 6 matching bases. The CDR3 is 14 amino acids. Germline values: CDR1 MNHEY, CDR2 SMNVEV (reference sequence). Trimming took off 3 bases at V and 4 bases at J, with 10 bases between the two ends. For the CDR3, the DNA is TGTGCCAGCAGTTTGTGGGGGCCTAATCAGCCCCAGCATTTT. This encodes CASSLWGPNQPQHF.

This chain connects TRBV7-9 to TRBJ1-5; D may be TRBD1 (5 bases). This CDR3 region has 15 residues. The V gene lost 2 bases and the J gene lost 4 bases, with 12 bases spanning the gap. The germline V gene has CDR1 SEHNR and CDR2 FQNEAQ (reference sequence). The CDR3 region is CASSLSGGWNQPQHF. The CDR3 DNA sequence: TGTGCCAGCAGCTTATCGGGGGGGTGGAATCAGCCCCAGCATTTT. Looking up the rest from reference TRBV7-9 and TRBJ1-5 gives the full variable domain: DTGVSQNPRHKITKRGQNVTFRCDPISEHNRLYWYRQTLGQGPEFLTYFQNEAQLEKSRLLSDRFSAERPKGSFSTLEIQRTEQGDSAMYLCASSLSGGWNQPQHFGDGTRLSIL.

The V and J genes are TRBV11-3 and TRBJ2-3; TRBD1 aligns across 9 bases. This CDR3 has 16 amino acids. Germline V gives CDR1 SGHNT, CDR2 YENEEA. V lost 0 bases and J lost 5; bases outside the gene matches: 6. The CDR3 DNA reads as TGTGCCAGCAGCTTAGATTGGACAGGGGAAGGAGATACGCAGTATTTT. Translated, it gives CASSLDWTGEGDTQYF. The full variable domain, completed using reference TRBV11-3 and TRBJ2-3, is EAGVVQSPRYKIIEKKQPVAFWCNPISGHNTLYWYLQNLGQGPELLIRYENEEAVDDSQLPKDRFSAERLKGVDSTLKIQPAELGDSAVYLCASSLDWTGEGDTQYFGPGTRLTVL.

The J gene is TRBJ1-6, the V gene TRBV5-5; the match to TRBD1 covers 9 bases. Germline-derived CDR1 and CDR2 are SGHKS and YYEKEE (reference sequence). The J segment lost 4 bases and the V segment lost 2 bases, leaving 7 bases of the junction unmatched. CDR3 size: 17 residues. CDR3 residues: CASSLHGTGTYNSPLHF. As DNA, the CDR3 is TGTGCCAGCAGCTTACATGGGACAGGGACGTATAATTCACCCCTCCACTTT. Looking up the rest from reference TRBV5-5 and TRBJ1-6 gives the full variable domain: DAGVTQSPTHLIKTRGQQVTLRCSPISGHKSVSWYQQVLGQGPQFIFQYYEKEERGRGNFPDRFSARQFPNYSSELNVNALLLGDSALYLCASSLHGTGTYNSPLHFGNGTRLTVT.

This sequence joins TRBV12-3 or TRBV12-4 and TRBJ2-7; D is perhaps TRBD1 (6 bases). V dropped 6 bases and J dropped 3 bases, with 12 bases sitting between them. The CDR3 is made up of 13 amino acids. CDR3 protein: CASSQDRYYEQYF. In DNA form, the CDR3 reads TGTGCCAGCAGCCAAGACAGGTACTACGAGCAGTACTTC.

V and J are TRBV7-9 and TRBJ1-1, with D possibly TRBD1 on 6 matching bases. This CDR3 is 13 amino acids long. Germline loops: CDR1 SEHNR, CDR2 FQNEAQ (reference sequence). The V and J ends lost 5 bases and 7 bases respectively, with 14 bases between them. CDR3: CASSPRDISEAFF. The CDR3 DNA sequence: TGTGCCAGCAGCCCCCGGGACATAAGTGAAGCTTTCTTT. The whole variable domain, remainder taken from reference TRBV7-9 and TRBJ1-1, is DTGVSQNPRHKITKRGQNVTFRCDPISEHNRLYWYRQTLGQGPEFLTYFQNEAQLEKSRLLSDRFSAERPKGSFSTLEIQRTEQGDSAMYLCASSPRDISEAFFGQGTRLTVV.

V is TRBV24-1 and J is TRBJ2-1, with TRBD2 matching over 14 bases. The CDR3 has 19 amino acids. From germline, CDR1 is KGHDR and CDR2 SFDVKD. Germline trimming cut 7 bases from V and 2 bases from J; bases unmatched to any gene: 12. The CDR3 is CATSRPGTSGSRAYNEQFF. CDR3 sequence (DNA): TGTGCCACCAGCCGCCCGGGGACTAGCGGGAGTAGGGCCTACAATGAGCAGTTCTTC.

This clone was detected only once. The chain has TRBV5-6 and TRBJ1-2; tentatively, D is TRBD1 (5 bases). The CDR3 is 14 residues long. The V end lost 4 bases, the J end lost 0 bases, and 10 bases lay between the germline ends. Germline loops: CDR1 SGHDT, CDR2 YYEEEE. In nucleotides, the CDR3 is TGTGCCAGCAGCACTGGGGGGACTAACTATGGCTACACCTTC. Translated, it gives CASSTGGTNYGYTF.

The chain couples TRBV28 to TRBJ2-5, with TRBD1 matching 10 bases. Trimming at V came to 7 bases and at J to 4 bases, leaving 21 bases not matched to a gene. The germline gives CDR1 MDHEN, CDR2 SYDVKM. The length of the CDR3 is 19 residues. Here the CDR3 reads CASTSADRGFGLAGETQYF. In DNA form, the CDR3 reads TGTGCCAGCACCTCAGCGGACAGGGGGTTTGGGCTAGCTGGAGAGACCCAGTACTTC.

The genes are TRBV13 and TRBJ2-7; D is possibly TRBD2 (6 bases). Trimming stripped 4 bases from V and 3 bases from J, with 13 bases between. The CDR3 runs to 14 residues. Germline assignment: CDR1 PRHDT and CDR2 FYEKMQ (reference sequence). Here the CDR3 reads CASSSIRESYEQYF. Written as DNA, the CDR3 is TGTGCCAGCAGCTCAATACGGGAGAGCTACGAGCAGTACTTC.

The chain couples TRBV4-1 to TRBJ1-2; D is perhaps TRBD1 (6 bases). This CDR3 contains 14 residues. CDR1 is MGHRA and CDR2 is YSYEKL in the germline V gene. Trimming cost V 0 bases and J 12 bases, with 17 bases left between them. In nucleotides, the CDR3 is TGCGCCAGCAGCCAAGATGGGGCCAGGGGAGTGAACACCTTC. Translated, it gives CASSQDGARGVNTF.

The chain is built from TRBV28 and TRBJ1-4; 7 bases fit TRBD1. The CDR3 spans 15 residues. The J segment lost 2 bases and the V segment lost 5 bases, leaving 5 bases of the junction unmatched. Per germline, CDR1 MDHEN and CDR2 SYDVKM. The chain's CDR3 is CASSPTGETNEKLFF. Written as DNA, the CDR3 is TGTGCCAGCAGTCCAACAGGGGAGACTAATGAAAAACTGTTTTTT. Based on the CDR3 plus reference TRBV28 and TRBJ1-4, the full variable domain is DVKVTQSSRYLVKRTGEKVFLECVQDMDHENMFWYRQDPGLGLRLIYFSYDVKMKEKGDIPEGYSVSREKKERFSLILESASTNQTSMYLCASSPTGETNEKLFFGSGTQLSVL.

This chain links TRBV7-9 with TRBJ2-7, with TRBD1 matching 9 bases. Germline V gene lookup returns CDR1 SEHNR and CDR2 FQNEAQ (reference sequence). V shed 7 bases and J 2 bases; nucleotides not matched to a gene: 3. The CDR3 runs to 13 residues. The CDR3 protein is CASNTGGPYEQYF. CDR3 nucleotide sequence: TGTGCCAGCAACACAGGGGGCCCCTACGAGCAGTACTTC.